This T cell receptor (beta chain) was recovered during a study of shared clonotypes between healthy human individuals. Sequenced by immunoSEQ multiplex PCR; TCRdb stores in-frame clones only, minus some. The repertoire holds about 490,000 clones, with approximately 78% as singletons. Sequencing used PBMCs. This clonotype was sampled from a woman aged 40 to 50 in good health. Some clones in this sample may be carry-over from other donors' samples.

The CDR3 loop is CASTGSIVSGTEAFF. CDR3 DNA sequence: TGTGCCAGTACAGGGTCTATTGTCTCGGGGACTGAAGCTTTCTTT. The chain recombines TRBV28 with TRBJ1-1; a weak D match, TRBD1 (6 bases). Trimming removed 9 bases from V and 5 bases from J, with 22 bases in between. The germline V gene encodes CDR1 MDHEN and CDR2 SYDVKM. This CDR3 has 15 amino acids.